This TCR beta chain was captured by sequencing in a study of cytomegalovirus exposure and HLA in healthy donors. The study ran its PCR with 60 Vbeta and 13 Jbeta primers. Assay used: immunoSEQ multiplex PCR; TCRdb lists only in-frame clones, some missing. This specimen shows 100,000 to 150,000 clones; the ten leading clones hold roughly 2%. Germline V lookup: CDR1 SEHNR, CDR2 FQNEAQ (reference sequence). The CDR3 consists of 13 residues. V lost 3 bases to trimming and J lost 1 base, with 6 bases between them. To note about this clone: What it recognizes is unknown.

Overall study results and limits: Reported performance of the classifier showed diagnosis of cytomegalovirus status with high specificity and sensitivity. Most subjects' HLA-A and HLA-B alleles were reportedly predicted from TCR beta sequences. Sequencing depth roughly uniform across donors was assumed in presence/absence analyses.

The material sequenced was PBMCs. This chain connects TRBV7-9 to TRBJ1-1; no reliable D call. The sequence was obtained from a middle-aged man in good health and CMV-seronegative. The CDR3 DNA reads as TGTGCCAGCAGCTTCCTCCCGAACACTGAAGCTTTCTTT. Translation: CASSFLPNTEAFF.